This T cell receptor beta chain was captured in a study of OX40 agonist ivuxolimab in advanced cancers. Using immunoSEQ multiplex PCR, the repertoire was profiled, and TCRdb retains in-frame clones only, with some absent. The table records 100,000 to 150,000 clones, around 90% of them present only once. Germline CDR1 GTSNPN, CDR2 SVGIG (reference sequence). The V and J ends lost 6 bases and 4 bases respectively, with 12 bases between them. There are 13 residues in the CDR3. The receptor's source is an adult with an advanced solid tumor such as melanoma, head and neck, liver or kidney cancer. Sequencing was performed on CD4+ or CD8+ T cells sorted from blood, taken in a trial of the OX40 agonist ivuxolimab. This chain uses TRBV30 with TRBJ1-4; D remains unclear. The CDR3 nucleotides are TGTGCCTGTAGATGGCAGAATAATGAAAAACTGTTTTTT. Translation gives CACRWQNNEKLFF.